Each of the 3 T cell receptor beta chains below was sequenced from the same sample in a study of blood T cell repertoires in COVID-19. Profiling relied on immunoSEQ multiplex PCR, and the TCRdb table lists in-frame clones only, not all of them. The profile shows 85,000 to 90,000 clones, roughly 80% of them singletons. Sequenced input: peripheral blood. These receptor sequences come from a woman of 80 years or more with active or convalescent COVID-19.

The genes are TRBV7-8 and TRBJ2-7, with a weak D call TRBD1 (6 bases). The CDR3 totals 14 residues. Germline V gene lookup returns CDR1 SGHVS and CDR2 FQNEAQ. V lost 4 bases to trimming and J lost 5 bases, with 15 bases between them. The CDR3 sequence: CASSSQGIGNEQYF. CDR3 nucleotide sequence: TGTGCCAGCAGCTCACAGGGAATAGGCAACGAGCAGTACTTC.

The genes are TRBV5-4 and TRBJ2-2; D remains unclear. V shed 1 base and J shed 0 bases, with 7 bases lying between them. Germline CDR1 is SGHNT and CDR2 is YYREEE (reference sequence). The CDR3 loop spans 15 amino acids. The CDR3 nucleotides are TGTGCCAGCAGCTTGTCTCTCCCGAACACCGGGGAGCTGTTTTTT. The encoded protein is CASSLSLPNTGELFF. Filled out from reference TRBV5-4 and TRBJ2-2, the complete variable domain reads ETGVTQSPTHLIKTRGQQVTLRCSSQSGHNTVSWYQQALGQGPQFIFQYYREEENGRGNFPPRFSGLQFPNYSSELNVNALELDDSALYLCASSLSLPNTGELFFGEGSRLTVL.

The rearrangement uses TRBV7-9 and TRBJ1-1; tentatively, D is TRBD1 (6 bases). The germline V gene has CDR1 SEHNR and CDR2 FQNEAQ (reference sequence). The V and J ends lost 1 base and 11 bases respectively, with 14 bases between them. CDR3 size: 13 residues. CDR3 in amino acids: CASSLGTEVDAFF. In DNA, the CDR3 is TGTGCCAGCAGCTTAGGGACAGAAGTAGATGCTTTCTTT.